The rows below give T cell receptor beta chains drawn from one sample of a study of T cell changes during pregnancy in multiple sclerosis. Data came from immunoSEQ multiplex PCR; TCRdb stores just in-frame clones and leaves some out. The table lists about 100,000 clones, almost 95% of them singletons. This sample comprised peripheral blood, obtained in the first trimester of pregnancy. These receptors all come from a female donor with multiple sclerosis, enrolled in a pregnancy study. Each CDR3 is given with its conserved first and last residue. Each record gives: CDR3 length, V gene, D gene, J gene, CDR3 protein, CDR3 DNA. D genes are given only for firm matches.

cdr3_length: 15
v_call: TRBV19
d_call: TRBD1
j_call: TRBJ1-5
cdr3_aa: CASSTTGGPNQPQHF
cdr3_nt: TGTGCCAGTAGTACGACAGGGGGCCCCAATCAGCCCCAGCATTTT

cdr3_length: 12
v_call: TRBV6-5
d_call: TRBD1
j_call: TRBJ2-5
cdr3_aa: CASWTGGETQYF
cdr3_nt: TGTGCCAGCTGGACAGGGGGGGAGACCCAGTACTTC

cdr3_length: 11
v_call: TRBV2
d_call: TRBD1
j_call: TRBJ1-1
cdr3_aa: CASSGQGDAFF
cdr3_nt: TGTGCCAGCTCCGGACAGGGGGATGCTTTCTTT

cdr3_length: 14
v_call: TRBV10-2
d_call: .
j_call: TRBJ2-1
cdr3_aa: CASSGSGHNNEQFF
cdr3_nt: TGCGCCAGCAGTGGTAGCGGCCACAACAATGAGCAGTTCTTC

cdr3_length: 15
v_call: TRBV14
d_call: TRBD2
j_call: TRBJ2-2
cdr3_aa: CASNVAGANTGELFF
cdr3_nt: TGTGCCAGCAACGTCGCGGGAGCGAACACCGGGGAGCTGTTTTTT

cdr3_length: 13
v_call: TRBV29-1
d_call: TRBD1
j_call: TRBJ1-2
cdr3_aa: CSAGTDPNYGYTF
cdr3_nt: TGCAGCGCCGGGACAGACCCAAACTATGGCTACACCTTC

cdr3_length: 14
v_call: TRBV2
d_call: TRBD1
j_call: TRBJ2-7
cdr3_aa: CASSNPRDRGQQYF
cdr3_nt: TGTGCCAGCAGCAACCCCCGGGACAGGGGTCAACAGTACTTC

cdr3_length: 15
v_call: TRBV2
d_call: .
j_call: TRBJ2-7
cdr3_aa: CASSPRRGRYDEQYF
cdr3_nt: TGTGCCAGCAGCCCTCGGAGGGGACGATACGACGAGCAGTACTTC

cdr3_length: 14
v_call: TRBV28
d_call: TRBD1
j_call: TRBJ1-1
cdr3_aa: CASSLTGSRTEAFF
cdr3_nt: TGTGCCAGCAGTTTGACAGGGAGCCGGACTGAAGCTTTCTTT

cdr3_length: 14
v_call: TRBV5-1
d_call: TRBD1
j_call: TRBJ1-2
cdr3_aa: CASRKTGGNHGYTF
cdr3_nt: TGCGCCAGCAGGAAGACAGGGGGAAACCATGGCTACACCTTC

cdr3_length: 17
v_call: TRBV9
d_call: TRBD2
j_call: TRBJ2-1
cdr3_aa: CASSVLAGGAVGDEQFF
cdr3_nt: TGTGCCAGCAGCGTTTTAGCGGGAGGGGCGGTCGGCGATGAGCAGTTCTTC

cdr3_length: 13
v_call: TRBV27
d_call: .
j_call: TRBJ2-7
cdr3_aa: CASSPQTRYEQYF
cdr3_nt: TGTGCCAGCAGTCCCCAGACTAGATACGAGCAGTACTTC